This T cell receptor beta chain comes out of a study of blood T cell repertoires in COVID-19. Turning to the study itself: Sites in the United States, Italy and Spain provided acute and convalescent COVID-19 samples. The analysed material was cDNA or gDNA that came from T cells, B-cell-depleted T cells, or PBMCs.

Per the original methods: The authors estimated nucleated cell counts from reference gene primer amplification. Assay: immunoSEQ multiplex PCR; the TCRdb copy retains only in-frame clones and omits some. V and J calls plus clone size are reproduced from that table; the DNA served to infer D and trimming. The data contain about 490,000 clones, roughly 88% of them singletons. The TCR sequence derives from a human donor in a cohort sampled during active COVID-19. Specimen: peripheral blood.

As DNA, the CDR3 is TGCGCCAGCAGTGGGACAGGGGGCCTTTCTGGGGCCAACGTCCTGACTTTC. Translating gives CASSGTGGLSGANVLTF. The chain recombines TRBV5-1 with TRBJ2-6; TRBD1 matches at 12 bases. V shed 5 bases and J 1 base; nucleotides not matched to a gene: 4. CDR3 size: 17 residues. Germline CDR1 and CDR2: SGHRS and YFSETQ. Complete variable domain (other parts from reference TRBV5-1 and TRBJ2-6): KAGVTQTPRYLIKTRGQQVTLSCSPISGHRSVSWYQQTPGQGLQFLFEYFSETQRNKGNFPGRFSGRQFSNSRSEMNVSTLELGDSALYLCASSGTGGLSGANVLTFGAGSRLTVL.